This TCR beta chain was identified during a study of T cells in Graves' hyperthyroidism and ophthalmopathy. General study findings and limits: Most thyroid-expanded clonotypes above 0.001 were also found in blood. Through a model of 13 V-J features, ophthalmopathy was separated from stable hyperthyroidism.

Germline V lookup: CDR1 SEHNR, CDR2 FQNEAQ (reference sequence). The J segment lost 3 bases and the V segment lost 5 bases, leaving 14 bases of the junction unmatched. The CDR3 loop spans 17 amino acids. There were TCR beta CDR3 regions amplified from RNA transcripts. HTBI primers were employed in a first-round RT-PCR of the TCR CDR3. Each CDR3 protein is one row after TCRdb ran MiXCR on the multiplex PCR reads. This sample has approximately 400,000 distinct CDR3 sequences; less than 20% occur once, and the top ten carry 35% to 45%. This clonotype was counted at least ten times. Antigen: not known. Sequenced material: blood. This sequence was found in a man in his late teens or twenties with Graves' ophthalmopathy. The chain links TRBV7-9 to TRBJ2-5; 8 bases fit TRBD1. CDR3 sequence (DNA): TGTGCCAGCAGCCCGCCCCTGCCAGGGGGCAAAAAAGAGACCCAGTACTTC. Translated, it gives CASSPPLPGGKKETQYF.